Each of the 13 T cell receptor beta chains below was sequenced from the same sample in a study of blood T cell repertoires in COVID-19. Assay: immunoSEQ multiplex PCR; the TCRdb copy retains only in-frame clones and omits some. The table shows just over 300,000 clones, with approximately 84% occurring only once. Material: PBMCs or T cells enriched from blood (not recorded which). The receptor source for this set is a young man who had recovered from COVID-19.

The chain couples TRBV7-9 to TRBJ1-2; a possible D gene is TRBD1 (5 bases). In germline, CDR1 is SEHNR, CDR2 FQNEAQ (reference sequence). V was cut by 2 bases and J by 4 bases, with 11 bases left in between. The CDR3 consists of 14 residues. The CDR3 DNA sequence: TGTGCCAGCAGCTTAAGCGGGGCCGGCTATGGCTACACCTTC. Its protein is CASSLSGAGYGYTF.

The CDR3 sequence: CASSEAFIGQGTSPLHF. The CDR3 DNA is TGTGCCAGCAGTGAAGCGTTTATCGGACAGGGTACGTCACCCCTCCACTTT. The V call is TRBV6-1, the J call TRBJ1-6, with 8 bases lining up with TRBD1. Germline loops: CDR1 MNHNS, CDR2 SASEGT. The V segment lost 0 bases and the J segment 10 bases; nucleotides outside the gene matches: 11. The CDR3 covers 17 residues.

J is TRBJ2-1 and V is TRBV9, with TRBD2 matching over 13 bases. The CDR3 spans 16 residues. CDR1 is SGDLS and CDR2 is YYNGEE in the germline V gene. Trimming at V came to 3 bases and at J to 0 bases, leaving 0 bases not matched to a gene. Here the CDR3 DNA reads TGTGCCAGCAGCGGGACTAGCGGGAGCTCCTACAATGAGCAGTTCTTC. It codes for CASSGTSGSSYNEQFF.

CDR3 nucleotide sequence: TGTGCCAGCAGATCCTCGTCCCCCGAGACCCAGTACTTC. It is translated as CASRSSSPETQYF. This chain connects TRBV28 to TRBJ2-5; no clear D. The V gene lost 6 bases and the J gene lost 5 bases, with 13 bases spanning the gap. The CDR3 sequence is 13 residues long. CDR1 and CDR2 from the germline V gene are MDHEN and SYDVKM.

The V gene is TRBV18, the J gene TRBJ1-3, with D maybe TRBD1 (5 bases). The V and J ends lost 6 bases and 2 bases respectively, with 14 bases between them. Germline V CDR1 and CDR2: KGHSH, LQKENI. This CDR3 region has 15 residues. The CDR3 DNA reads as TGTGCCAGCTCCGGTGGGCAGGGCCCTGGAAACACCATATATTTT. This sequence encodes CASSGGQGPGNTIYF.

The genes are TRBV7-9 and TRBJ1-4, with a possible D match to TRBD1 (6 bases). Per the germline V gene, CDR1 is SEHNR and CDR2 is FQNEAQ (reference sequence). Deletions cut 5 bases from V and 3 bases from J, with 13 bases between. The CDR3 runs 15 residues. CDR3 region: CASSHPGVANEKLFF. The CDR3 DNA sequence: TGTGCCAGCAGCCACCCAGGGGTAGCTAATGAAAAACTGTTTTTT.

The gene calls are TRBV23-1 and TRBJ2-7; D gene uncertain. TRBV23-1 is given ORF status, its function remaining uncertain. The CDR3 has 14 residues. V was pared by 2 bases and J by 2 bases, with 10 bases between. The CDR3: CASSQGDETYEQYF. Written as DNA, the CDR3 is TGCGCCAGCAGTCAAGGAGACGAGACCTACGAGCAGTACTTC.

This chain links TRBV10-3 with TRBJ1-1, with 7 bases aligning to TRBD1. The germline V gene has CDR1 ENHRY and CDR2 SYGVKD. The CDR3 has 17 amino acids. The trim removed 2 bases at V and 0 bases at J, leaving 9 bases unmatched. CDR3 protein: CAISEDNRGPMNTEAFF. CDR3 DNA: TGTGCCATCAGTGAGGATAACAGGGGACCCATGAACACTGAAGCTTTCTTT.

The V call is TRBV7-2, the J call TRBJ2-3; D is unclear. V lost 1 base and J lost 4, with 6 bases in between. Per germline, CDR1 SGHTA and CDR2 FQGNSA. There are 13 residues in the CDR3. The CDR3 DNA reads TGTGCCAGCAGCTTAGAACGGGCAGATACGCAGTATTTT. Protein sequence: CASSLERADTQYF.

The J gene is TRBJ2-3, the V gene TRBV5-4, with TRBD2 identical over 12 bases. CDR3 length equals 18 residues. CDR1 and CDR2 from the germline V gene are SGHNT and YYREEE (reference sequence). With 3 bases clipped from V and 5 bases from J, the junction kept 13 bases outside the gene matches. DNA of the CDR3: TGTGCCAGCAGCTGGGGACTAGCGGGCACCCCCGAGGGAGATACGCAGTATTTT. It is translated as CASSWGLAGTPEGDTQYF.

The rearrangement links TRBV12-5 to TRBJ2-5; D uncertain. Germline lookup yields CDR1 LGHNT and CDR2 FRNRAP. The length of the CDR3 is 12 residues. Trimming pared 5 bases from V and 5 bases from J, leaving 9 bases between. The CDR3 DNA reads TGTGCTAGTGGTCCCCAGTGGGAGACCCAGTACTTC. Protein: CASGPQWETQYF. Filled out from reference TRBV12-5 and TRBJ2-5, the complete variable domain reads DARVTQTPRHKVTEMGQEVTMRCQPILGHNTVFWYRQTMMQGLELLAYFRNRAPLDDSGMPKDRFSAEMPDATLATLKIQPSEPRDSAVYFCASGPQWETQYFGPGTRLLVL.

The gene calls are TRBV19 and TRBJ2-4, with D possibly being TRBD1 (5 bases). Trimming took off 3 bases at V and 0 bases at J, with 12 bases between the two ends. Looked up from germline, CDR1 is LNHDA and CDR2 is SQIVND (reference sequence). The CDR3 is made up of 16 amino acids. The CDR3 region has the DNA TGTGCCAGTAGTATTGTAACAGGCATAGCCAAAAACATTCAGTACTTC. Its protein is CASSIVTGIAKNIQYF.

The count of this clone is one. CDR3 sequence: CASSLKRDEQFF. The CDR3, as DNA: TGTGCCAGCAGCCTAAAGCGGGATGAGCAGTTCTTC. The rearrangement uses TRBV7-9 and TRBJ2-1; weak D call: TRBD2 (6 bases). Germline V gene lookup returns CDR1 SEHNR and CDR2 FQNEAQ (reference sequence). The CDR3 is 12 residues long. Trimming stripped 5 bases from V and 8 bases from J, with 10 bases between.